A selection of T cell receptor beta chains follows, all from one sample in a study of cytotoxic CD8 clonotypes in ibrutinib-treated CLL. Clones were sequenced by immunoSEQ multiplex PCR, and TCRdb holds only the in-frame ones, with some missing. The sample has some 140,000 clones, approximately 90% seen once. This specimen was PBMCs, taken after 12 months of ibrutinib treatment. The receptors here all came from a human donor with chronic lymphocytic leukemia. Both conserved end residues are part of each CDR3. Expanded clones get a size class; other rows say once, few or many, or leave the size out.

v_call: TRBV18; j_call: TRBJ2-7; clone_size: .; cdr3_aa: CASSPSGNPYEQYF
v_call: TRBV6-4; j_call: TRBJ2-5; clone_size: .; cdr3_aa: CASSTGLVDGTRAPRLAQYF
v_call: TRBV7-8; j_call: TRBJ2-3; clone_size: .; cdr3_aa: CASSFPQAVADTQYF
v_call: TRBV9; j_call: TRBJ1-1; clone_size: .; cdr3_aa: CASSVGTGNTEAFF
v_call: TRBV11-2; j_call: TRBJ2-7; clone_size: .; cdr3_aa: CASSQFGTVTYEQYF
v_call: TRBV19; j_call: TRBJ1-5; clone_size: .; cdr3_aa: CASSIMATRGFNQPQHF
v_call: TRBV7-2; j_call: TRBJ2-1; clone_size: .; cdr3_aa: CASGRLAVNEQFF
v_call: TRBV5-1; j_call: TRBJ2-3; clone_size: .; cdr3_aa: CASSLEVDTQYF
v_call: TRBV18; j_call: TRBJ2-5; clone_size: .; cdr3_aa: CASSGETQYF
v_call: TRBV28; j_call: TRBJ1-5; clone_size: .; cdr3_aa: CASSPTGAPNQPQHF
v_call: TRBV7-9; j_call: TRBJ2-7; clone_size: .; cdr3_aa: CASRKGTDSYEQYF
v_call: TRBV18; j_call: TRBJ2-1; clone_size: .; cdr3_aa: CASSRDGVEQFF
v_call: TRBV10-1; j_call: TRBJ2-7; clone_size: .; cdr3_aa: CARRTITYEQYF
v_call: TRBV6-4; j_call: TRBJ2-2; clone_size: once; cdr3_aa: CASSDSYAGAVGELFF
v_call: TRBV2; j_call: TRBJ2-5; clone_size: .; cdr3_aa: CASIENGRALETQYF
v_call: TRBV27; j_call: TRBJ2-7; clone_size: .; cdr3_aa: CASSQTGGVRVYEQYF
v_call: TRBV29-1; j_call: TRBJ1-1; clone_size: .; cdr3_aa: CSVERRTQTEAFF
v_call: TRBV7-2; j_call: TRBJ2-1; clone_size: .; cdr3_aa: CASSLGGDEQFF
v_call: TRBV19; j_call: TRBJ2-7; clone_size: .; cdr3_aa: CASSLGTGFNEQYF
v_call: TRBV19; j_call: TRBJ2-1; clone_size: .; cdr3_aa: CATQMGAFEQFF
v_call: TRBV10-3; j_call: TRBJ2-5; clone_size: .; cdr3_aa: CASGAGLAGSQETQYF
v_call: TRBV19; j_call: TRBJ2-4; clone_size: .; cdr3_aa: CASSIALAKNIQYF
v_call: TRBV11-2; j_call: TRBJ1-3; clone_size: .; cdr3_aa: CASSFSRGSTGNTIYF
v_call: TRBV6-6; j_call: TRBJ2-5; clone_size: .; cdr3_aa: CASSWPQTETQYF
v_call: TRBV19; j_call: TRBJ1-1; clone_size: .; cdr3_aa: CASSIGGQGEAFF
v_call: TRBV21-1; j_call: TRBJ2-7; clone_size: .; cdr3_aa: CASSKVWPPYEQYF
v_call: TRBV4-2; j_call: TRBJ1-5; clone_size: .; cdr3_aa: CASSQQTGGSNQPQHF
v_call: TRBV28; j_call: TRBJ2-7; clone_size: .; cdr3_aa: CASEGTVGYEQYF
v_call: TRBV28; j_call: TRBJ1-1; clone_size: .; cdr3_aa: CASRPPAAGANTEAFF
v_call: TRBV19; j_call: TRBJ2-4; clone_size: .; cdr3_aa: CASSPRQGNIQYF
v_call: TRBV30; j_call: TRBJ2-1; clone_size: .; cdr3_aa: CAWAIGTGPNEQFF
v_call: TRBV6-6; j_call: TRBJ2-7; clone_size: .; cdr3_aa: CASSYSAGFYEQYF
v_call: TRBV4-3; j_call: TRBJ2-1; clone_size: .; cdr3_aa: CASSRDRGYNEQFF
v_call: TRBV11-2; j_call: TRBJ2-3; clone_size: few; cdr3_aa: CASSPRDTQYF
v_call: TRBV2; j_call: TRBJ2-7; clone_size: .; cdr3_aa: CASSLFDPWGGRHYEQYF
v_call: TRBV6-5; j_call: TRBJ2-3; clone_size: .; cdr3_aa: CASSYATSGSTDTQYF
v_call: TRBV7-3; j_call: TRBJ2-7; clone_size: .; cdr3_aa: CASSLTSTPATYEQYF
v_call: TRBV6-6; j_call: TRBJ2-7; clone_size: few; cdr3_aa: CASSRRQGEQYF
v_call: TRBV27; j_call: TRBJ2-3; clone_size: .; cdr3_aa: CASSRGTDTQYF
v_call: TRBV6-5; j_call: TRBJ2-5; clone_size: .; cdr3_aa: CASSRDGQETQYF
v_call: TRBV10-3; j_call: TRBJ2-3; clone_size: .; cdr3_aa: CAISESGLSTDTQYF
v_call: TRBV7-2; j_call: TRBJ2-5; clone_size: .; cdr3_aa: CASSLNHRDTQYF
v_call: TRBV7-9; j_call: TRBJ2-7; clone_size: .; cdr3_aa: CASSFDTDKPSEQYF
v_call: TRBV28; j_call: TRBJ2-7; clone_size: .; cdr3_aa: CASSLRLRLGYEQYF
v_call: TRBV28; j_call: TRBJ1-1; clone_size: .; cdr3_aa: CASSRGWGNTEAFF
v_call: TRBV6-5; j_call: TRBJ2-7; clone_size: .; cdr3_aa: CASSYSYGGRDYEQYF
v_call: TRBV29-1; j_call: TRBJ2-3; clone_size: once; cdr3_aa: CSVEGRGSTDTQYF
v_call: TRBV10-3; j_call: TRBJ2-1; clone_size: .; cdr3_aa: CAISKTDSYNEQFF
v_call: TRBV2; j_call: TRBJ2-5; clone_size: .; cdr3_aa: CASSEVSRWGSWETQYF
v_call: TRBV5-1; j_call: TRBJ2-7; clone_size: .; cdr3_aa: CASRPGQGGEEQYF
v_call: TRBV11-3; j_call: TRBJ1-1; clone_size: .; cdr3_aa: CASSLGRANAEAFF
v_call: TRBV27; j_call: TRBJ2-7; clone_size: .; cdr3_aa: CASSSGTSEQYF
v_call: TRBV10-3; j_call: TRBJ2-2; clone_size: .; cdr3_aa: CAISDRTSSNTGELFF
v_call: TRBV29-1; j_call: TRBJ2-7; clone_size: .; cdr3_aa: CSVGPGAYEQYF
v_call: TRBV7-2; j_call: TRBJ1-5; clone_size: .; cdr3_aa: CASSLENQPQHF
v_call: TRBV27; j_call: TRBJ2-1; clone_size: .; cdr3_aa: CASTPARQGLNYNEQFF
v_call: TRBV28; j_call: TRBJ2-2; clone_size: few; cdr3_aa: CASTPPSGLAGVIGELFF
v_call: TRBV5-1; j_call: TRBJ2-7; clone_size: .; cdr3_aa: CASSFRGTGEYEQYF
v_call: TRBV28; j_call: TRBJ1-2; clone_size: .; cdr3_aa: CASSLNWGGQGYTF